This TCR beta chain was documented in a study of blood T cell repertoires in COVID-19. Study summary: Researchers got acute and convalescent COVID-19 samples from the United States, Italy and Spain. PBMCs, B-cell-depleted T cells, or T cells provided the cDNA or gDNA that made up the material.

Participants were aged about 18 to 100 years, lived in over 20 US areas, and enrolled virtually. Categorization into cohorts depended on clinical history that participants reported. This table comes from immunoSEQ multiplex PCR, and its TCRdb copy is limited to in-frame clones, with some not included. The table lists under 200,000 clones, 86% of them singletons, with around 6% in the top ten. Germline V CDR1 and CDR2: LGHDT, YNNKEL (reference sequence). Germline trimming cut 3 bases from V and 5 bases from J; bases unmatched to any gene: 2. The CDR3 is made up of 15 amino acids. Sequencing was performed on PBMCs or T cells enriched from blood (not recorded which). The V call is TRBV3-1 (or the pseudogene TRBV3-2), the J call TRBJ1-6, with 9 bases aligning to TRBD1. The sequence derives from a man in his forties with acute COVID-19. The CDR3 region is CASSHRDRDNSPLHF. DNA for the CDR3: TGTGCCAGCAGCCATCGGGACAGGGATAATTCACCCCTCCACTTT.